This T cell receptor (beta chain) originates from a study of shared clonotypes between healthy human individuals. Study-wide points: A reduction in generation probabilities was seen for non-shared clonotypes relative to those shared by all four donors.

Comments on this clone: Its antigen is undetermined.

The CDR3 is 15 residues long. In germline, CDR1 is LGHNA, CDR2 YNFKEQ. Trimming stripped 3 bases from V and 2 bases from J, with 13 bases between. In the original workflow: Junction-only sequences produced by ImmunoSEQ had no quality scores, so filtering differed. The data were produced by immunoSEQ multiplex PCR, yet TCRdb's version contains in-frame clones alone and is incomplete. V and J calls and clone size follow that table, whereas D and trimming were derived from the DNA. The repertoire holds roughly 2 million clones, around 95% seen once, with approximately 0.13% in the top ten. The sequence was collected from a man aged 18 to 30 in good health. The chain couples TRBV4-2 to TRBJ2-5; D ambiguous. Source material: naive CD4+ T cells sorted from blood. Subset meaning: CD45RA+ positively selected. The CDR3 bases are TGTGCCAGCAGCCAGATCGGAAGTACACAAGAGACCCAGTACTTC. It codes for CASSQIGSTQETQYF.